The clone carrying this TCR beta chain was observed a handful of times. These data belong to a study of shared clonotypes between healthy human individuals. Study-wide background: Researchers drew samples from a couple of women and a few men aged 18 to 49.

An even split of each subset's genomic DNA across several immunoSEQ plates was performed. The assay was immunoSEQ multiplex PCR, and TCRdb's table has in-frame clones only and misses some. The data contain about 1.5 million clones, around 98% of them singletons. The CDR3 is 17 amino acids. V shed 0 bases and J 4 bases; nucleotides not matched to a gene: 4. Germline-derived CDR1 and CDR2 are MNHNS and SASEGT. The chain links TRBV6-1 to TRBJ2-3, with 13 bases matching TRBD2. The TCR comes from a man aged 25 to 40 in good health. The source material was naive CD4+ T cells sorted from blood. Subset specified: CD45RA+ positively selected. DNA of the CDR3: TGTGCCAGCAGTGAAGCGGGACTAGCGGGATGGGCAGATACGCAGTATTTT. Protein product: CASSEAGLAGWADTQYF.